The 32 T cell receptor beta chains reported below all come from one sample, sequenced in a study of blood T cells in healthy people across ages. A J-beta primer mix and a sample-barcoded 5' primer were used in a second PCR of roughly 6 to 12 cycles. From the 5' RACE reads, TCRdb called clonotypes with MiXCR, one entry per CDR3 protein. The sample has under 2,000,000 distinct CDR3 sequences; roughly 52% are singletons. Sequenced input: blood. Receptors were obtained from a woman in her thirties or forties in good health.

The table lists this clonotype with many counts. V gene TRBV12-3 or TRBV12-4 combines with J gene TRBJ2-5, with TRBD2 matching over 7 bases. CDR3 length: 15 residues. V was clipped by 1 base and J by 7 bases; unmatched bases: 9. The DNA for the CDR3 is TGTGCCAGCAGTTTAGTGGCTAGCGGCGGGGGGACCCAGTACTTC. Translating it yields CASSLVASGGGTQYF.

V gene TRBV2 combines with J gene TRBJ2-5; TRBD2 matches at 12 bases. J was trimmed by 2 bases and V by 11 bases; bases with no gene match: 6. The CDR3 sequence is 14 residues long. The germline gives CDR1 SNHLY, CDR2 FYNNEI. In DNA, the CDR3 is TGTGCCCGACGACTAGCGGGGGCTCAAGAGACCCAGTACTTC. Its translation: CARRLAGAQETQYF.

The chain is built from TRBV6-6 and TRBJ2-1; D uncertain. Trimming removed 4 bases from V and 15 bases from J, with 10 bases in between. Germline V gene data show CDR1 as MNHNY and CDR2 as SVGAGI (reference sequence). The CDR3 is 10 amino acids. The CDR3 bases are TGTGCCAGCAGTTCGATTCTGGTGTTCTTC. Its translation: CASSSILVFF.

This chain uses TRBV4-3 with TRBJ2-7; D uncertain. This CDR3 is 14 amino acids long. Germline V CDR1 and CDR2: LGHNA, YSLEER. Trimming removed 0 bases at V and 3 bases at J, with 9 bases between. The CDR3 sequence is CASSQDPTGYEQYF. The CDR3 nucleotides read TGCGCCAGCAGCCAAGACCCGACGGGCTACGAGCAGTACTTC.

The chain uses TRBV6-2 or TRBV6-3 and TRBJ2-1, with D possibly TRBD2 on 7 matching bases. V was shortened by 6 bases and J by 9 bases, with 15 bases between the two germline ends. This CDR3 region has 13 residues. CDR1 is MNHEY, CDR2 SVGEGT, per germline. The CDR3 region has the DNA TGTGCCAGCAGAAGGGGGGGGTCTCCTGAGCAGTTCTTC. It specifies CASRRGGSPEQFF.

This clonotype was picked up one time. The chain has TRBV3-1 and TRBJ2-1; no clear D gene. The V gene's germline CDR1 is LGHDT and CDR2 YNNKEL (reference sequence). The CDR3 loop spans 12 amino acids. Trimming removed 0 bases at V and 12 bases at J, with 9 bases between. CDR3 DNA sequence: TGTGCCAGCAGCCAAGATACGGGTGGGCAGTTCTTC. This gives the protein CASSQDTGGQFF.

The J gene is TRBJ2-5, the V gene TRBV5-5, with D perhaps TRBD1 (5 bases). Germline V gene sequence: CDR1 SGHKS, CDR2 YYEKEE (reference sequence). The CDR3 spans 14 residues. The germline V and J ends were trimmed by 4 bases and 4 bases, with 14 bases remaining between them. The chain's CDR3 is CASSQNARGETQYF. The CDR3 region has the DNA TGTGCCAGCAGCCAGAACGCAAGGGGAGAGACCCAGTACTTC.

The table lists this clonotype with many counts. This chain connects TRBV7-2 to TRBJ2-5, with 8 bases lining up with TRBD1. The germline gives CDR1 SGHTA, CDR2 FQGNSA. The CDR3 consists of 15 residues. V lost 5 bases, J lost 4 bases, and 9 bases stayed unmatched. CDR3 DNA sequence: TGTGCCAGCAGCCCCGGACAGGGTTCGGGAGAGACCCAGTACTTC. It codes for CASSPGQGSGETQYF.

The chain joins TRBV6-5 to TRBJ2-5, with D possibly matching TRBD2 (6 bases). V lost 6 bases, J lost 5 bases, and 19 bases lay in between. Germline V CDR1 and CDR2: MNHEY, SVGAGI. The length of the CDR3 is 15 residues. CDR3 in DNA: TGTGCCAGCAGCCTCGTAGGGACTGCGGACGAGACCCAGTACTTC. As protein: CASSLVGTADETQYF.

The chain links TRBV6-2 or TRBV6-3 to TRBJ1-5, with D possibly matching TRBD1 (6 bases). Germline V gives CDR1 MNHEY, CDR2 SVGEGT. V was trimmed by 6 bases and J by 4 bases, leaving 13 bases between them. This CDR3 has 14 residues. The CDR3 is CASSNTGLNQPQHF. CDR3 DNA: TGTGCCAGCAGCAATACAGGGTTAAATCAGCCCCAGCATTTT.

CDR3 in amino acids: CASSVGHYNEQFF. The CDR3 DNA follows: TGTGCCAGCAGTGTAGGGCATTACAATGAGCAGTTCTTC. The chain couples TRBV25-1 to TRBJ2-1, with D hard to call. Germline V gene data show CDR1 as MGHDK and CDR2 as SYGVNS. This CDR3 has 13 residues. V was pared by 4 bases and J by 4 bases, with 8 bases between.

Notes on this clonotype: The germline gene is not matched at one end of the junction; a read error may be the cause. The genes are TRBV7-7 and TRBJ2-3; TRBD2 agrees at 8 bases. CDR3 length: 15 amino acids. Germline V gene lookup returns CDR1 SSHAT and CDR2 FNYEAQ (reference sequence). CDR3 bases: TGTGCTAGCAGCTTAGGGGTCGGGGGGGCAGATACGCAGTATTTT. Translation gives CASSLGVGGADTQYF.

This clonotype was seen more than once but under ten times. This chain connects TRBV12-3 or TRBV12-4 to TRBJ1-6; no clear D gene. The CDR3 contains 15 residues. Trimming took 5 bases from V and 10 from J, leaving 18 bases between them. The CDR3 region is CASSPPSWGGSPLHF. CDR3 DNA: TGTGCCAGCAGTCCCCCATCATGGGGAGGCTCACCCCTCCACTTT.

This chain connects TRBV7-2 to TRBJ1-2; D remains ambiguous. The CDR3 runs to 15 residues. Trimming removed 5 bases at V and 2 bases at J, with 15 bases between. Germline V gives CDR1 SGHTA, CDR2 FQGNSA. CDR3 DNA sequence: TGTGCCAGCAGCACCCAGGCGATTCCGAACTATGGCTACACCTTC. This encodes CASSTQAIPNYGYTF.

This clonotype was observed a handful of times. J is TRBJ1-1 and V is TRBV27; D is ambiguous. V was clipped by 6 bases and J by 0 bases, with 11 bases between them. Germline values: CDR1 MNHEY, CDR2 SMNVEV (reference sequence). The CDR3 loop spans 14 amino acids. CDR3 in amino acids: CASSLEALNTEAFF. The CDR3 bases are TGTGCCAGCAGCCTGGAGGCGCTGAACACTGAAGCTTTCTTT.

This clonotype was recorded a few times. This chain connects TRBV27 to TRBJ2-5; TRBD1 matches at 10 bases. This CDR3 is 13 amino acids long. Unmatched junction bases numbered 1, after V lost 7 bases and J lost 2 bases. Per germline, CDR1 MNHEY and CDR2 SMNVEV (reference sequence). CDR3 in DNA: TGTGCCAGCATGGGACAGGGGCAAGAGACCCAGTACTTC. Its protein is CASMGQGQETQYF.

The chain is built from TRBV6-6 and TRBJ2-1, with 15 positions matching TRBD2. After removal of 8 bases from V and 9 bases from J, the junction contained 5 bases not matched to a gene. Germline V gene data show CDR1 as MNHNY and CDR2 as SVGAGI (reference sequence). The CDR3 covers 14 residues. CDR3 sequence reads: CASRTSGGGGEQFF. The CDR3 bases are TGTGCCAGCCGGACTAGCGGGGGGGGTGGTGAGCAGTTCTTC.

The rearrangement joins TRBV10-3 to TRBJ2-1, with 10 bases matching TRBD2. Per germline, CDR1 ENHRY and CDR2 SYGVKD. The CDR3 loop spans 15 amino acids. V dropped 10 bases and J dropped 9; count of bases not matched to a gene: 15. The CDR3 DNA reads TGTGCCACCTCAGCGGGGGGGGGACTTAGCGGTGAGCAGTTCTTC. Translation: CATSAGGGLSGEQFF.

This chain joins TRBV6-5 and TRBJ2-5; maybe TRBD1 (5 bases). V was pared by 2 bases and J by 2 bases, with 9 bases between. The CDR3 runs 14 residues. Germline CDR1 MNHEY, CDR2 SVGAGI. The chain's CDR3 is CASSYGRAQETQYF. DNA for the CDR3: TGTGCCAGCAGTTACGGCAGGGCTCAAGAGACCCAGTACTTC.

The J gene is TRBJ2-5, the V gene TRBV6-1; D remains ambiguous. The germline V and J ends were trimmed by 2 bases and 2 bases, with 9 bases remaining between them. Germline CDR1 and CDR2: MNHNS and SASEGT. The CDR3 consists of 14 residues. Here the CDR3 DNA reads TGTGCCAGCAGTGAAATCTGGGTTCAAGAGACCCAGTACTTC. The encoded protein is CASSEIWVQETQYF.

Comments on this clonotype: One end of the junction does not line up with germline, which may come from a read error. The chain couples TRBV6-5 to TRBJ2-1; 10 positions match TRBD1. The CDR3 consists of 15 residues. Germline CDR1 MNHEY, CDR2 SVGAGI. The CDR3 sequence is CASSYGGQGQNGQFF. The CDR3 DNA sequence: TGTGCCAGCAGTTACGGGGGACAGGGGCAGAATGGGCAGTTCTTC.

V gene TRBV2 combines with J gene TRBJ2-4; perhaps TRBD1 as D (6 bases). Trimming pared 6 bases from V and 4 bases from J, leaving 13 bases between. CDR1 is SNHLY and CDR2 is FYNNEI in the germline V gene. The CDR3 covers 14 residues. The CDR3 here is CASRLTGIKNIQYF. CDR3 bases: TGTGCCAGCAGGCTGACAGGCATTAAAAACATTCAGTACTTC. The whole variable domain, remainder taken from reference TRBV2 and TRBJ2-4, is EPEVTQTPSHQVTQMGQEVILRCVPISNHLYFYWYRQILGQKVEFLVSFYNNEISEKSEIFDDQFSVERPDGSNFTLKIRSTKLEDSAMYFCASRLTGIKNIQYFGAGTRLSVL.

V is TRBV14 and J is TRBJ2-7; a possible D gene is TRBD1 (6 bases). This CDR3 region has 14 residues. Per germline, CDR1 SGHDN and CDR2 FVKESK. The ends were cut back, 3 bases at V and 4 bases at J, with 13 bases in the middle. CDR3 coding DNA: TGTGCCAGCAGCCACTGGCTGACAGGTTACGAGCAGTACTTC. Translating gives CASSHWLTGYEQYF.

CDR3 in DNA: TGTGCCAGCAGTCGGGGGGGATTCATCTACGAGCAGTACTTC. Protein: CASSRGGFIYEQYF. The chain carries TRBV27 and TRBJ2-7; 8 bases align to TRBD2. Germline assignment: CDR1 MNHEY and CDR2 SMNVEV (reference sequence). J gave up 3 bases and V 5 bases, and 6 bases lay outside the gene matches. The CDR3 consists of 14 residues.

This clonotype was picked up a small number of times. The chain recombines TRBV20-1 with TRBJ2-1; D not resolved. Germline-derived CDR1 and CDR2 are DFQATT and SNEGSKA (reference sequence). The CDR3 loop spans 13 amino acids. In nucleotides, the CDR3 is TGCAGGTCGATTGCCCCAGACCCCTCCCAGCAGTTCTTC. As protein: CRSIAPDPSQQFF.

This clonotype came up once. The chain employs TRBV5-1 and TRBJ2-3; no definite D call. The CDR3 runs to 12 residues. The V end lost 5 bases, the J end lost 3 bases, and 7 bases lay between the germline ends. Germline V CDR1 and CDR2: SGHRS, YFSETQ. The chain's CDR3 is CASRPETDTQYF. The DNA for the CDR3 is TGCGCCAGCAGGCCGGAAACAGATACGCAGTATTTT. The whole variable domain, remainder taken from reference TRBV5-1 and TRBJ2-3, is KAGVTQTPRYLIKTRGQQVTLSCSPISGHRSVSWYQQTPGQGLQFLFEYFSETQRNKGNFPGRFSGRQFSNSRSEMNVSTLELGDSALYLCASRPETDTQYFGPGTRLTVL.

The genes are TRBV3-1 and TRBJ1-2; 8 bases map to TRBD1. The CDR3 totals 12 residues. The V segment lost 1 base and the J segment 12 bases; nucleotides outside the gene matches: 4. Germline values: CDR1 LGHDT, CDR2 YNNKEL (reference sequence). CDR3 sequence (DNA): TGTGCCAGCAGCCAAGTTGGACAGGGACACACCTTC. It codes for CASSQVGQGHTF.

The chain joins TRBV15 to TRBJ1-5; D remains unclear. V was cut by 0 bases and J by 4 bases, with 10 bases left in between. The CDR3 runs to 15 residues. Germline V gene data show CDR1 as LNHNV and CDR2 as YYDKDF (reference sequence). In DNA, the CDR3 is TGTGCCACCAGCAGAGAGGAAGCACTAAATCAGCCCCAGCATTTT. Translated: CATSREEALNQPQHF.

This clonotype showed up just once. CDR3 sequence reads: CASSLLGGPDDEKLFF. The CDR3 bases are TGCGCCAGCAGCTTGTTGGGCGGTCCGGACGATGAAAAACTGTTTTTT. The chain links TRBV5-1 to TRBJ1-4; no clear D. The V gene's germline CDR1 is SGHRS and CDR2 YFSETQ. Trimming cost V 1 base and J 6 bases, with 16 bases left between them. This CDR3 contains 16 residues.

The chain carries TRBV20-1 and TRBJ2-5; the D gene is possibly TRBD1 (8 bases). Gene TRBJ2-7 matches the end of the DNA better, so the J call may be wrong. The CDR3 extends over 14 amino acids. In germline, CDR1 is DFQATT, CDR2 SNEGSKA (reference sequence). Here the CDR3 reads CSARTGQGGLEQYF. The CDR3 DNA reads TGCAGTGCTAGAACCGGACAGGGAGGGCTCGAGCAGTACTTC.

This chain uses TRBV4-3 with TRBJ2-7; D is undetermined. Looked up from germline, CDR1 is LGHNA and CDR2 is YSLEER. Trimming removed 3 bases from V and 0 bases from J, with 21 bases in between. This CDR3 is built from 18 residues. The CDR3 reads CASSHHGWGPLSSYEQYF. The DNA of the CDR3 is TGCGCCAGCAGCCACCATGGATGGGGTCCCCTAAGCTCCTACGAGCAGTACTTC.

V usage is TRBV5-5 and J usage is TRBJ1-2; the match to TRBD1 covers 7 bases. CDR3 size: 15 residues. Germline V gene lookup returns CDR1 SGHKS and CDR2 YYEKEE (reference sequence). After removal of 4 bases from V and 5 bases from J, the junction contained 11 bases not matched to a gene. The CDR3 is CASSGGTEVMYGYTF. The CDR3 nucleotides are TGTGCCAGCAGCGGCGGGACAGAAGTGATGTATGGCTACACCTTC.